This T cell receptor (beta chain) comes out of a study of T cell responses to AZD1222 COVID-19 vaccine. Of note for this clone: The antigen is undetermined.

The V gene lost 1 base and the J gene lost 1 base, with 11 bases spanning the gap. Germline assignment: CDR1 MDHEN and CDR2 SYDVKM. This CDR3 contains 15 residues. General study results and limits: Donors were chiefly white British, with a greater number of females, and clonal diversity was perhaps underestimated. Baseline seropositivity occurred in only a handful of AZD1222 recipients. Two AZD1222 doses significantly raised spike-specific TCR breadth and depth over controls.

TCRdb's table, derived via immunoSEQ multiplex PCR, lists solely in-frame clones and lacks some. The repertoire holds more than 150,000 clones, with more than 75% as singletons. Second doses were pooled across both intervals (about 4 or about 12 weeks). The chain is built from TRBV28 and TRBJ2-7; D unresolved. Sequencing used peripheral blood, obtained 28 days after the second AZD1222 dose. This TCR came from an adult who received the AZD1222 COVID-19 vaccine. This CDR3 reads CASSLLVSPSYEQYF. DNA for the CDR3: TGTGCCAGCAGTTTATTGGTCTCGCCTTCCTACGAGCAGTACTTC.